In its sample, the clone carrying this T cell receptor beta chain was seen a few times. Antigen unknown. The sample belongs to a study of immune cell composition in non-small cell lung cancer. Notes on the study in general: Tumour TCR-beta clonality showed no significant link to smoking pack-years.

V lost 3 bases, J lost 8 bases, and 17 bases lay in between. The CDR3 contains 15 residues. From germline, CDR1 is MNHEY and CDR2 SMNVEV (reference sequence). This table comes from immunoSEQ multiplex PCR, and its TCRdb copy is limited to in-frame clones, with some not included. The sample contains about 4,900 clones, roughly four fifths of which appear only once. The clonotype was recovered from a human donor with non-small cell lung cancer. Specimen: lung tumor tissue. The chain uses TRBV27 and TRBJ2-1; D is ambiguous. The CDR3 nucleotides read TGTGCCAGCAGTTTCTCTGACATCCACATCGATGAGCAGTTCTTC. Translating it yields CASSFSDIHIDEQFF.